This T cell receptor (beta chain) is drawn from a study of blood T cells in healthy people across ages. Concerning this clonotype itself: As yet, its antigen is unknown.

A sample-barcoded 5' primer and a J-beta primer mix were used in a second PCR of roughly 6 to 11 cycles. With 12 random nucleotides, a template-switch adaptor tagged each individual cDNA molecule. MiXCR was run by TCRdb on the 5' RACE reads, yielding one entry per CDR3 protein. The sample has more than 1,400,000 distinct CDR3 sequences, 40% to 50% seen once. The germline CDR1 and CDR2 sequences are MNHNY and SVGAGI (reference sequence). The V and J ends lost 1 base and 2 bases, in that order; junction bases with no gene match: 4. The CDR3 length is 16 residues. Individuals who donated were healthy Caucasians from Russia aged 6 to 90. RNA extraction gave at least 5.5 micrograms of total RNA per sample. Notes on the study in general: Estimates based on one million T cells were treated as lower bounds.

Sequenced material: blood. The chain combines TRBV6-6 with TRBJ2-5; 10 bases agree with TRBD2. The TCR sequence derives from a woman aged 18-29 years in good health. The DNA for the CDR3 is TGTGCCAGCAGTTACTTGGCTAGCGGGGGTCAAGAGACCCAGTACTTC. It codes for CASSYLASGGQETQYF.